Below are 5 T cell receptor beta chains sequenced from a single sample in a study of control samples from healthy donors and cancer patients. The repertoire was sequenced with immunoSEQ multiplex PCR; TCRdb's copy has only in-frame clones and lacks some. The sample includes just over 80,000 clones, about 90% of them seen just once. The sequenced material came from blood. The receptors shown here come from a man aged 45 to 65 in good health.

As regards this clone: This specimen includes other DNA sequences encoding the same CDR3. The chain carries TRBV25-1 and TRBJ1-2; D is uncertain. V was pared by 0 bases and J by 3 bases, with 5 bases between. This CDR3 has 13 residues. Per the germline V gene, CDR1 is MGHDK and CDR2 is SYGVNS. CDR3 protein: CASSEYSDYGYTF. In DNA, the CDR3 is TGTGCCAGCAGTGAATATAGCGACTATGGCTACACCTTC.

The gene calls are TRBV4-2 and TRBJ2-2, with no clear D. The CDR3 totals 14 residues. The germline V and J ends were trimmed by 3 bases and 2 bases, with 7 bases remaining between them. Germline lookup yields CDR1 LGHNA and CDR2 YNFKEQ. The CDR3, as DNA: TGTGCCAGCAGCCAGAGAACCAACACCGGGGAGCTGTTTTTT. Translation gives CASSQRTNTGELFF.

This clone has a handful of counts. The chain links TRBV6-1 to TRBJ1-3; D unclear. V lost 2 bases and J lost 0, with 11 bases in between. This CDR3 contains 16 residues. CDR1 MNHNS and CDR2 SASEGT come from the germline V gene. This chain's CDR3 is CASSERVGGSGNTIYF. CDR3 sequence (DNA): TGTGCCAGCAGTGAAAGGGTCGGAGGCTCTGGAAACACCATATATTTT.

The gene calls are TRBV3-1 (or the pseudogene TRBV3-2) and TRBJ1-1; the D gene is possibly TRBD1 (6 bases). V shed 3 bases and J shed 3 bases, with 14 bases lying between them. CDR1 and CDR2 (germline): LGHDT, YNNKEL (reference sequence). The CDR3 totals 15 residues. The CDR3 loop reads CASSHSDSLYTEAFF. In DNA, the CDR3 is TGTGCCAGCAGCCATTCGGACAGCCTTTACACTGAAGCTTTCTTT.

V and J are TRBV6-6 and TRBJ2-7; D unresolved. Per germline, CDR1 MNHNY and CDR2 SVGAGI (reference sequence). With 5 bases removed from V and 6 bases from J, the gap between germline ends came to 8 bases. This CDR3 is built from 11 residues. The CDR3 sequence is CASSPKGEQYF. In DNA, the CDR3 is TGTGCCAGCAGTCCGAAGGGCGAGCAGTACTTC.